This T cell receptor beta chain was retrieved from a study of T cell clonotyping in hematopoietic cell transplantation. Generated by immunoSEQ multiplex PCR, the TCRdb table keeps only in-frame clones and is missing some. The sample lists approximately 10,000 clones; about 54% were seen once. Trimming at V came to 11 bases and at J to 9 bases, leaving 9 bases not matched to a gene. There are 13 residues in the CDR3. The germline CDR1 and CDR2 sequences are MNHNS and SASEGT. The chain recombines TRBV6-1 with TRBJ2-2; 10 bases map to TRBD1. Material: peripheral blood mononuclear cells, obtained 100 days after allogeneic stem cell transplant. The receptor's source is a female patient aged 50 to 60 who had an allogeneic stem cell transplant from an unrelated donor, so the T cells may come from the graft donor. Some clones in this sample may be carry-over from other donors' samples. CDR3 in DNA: TGTGCCGGCGGACAGGGGGTTATGAGGGAGCTGTTTTTT. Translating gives CAGGQGVMRELFF.